These T cell receptor beta chains were read from a single sample in a study of blood T cell repertoires in COVID-19. The table came from immunoSEQ multiplex PCR; TCRdb's copy has only in-frame clones and leaves some out. The sample shows 200,000 to 250,000 clones, about 90% of them seen only once. Source material: peripheral blood. All receptors derive from a woman aged 55-70 years with acute or convalescent COVID-19. Both conserved end residues are part of each CDR3. The D gene is left open where the match is weak. Only part of the rows carry a size: once, few, many, or a class if the clone is expanded.

size	J	V	D	CDR3	DNA
-	TRBJ1-4	TRBV28	TRBD1	CASSDSGQITEKLFF	TGTGCCAGCAGTGATTCGGGACAGATAACTGAAAAACTGTTTTTT
-	TRBJ2-4	TRBV16	-	CASSQSAGEGNIQYF	TGTGCCAGCAGCCAATCGGCAGGGGAAGGAAACATTCAGTACTTC
-	TRBJ2-7	TRBV27	TRBD2	CASKLSSGRRYEQYF	TGTGCCAGCAAGTTATCTAGCGGGAGGCGGTACGAGCAGTACTTC
once	TRBJ1-3	TRBV18	-	CASSPGALQSGNTIYF	TGTGCCAGCTCACCAGGGGCCCTTCAATCTGGAAACACCATATATTTT
-	TRBJ2-1	TRBV24-1	TRBD2	CATSDSGTSSYNEQFF	TGTGCCACCAGTGATTCCGGGACTAGTTCCTACAATGAGCAGTTCTTC
-	TRBJ2-7	TRBV23-1	TRBD1	CASSHRPQGQGSYEQYF	TGCGCCAGCAGTCACCGGCCCCAAGGACAGGGCTCCTACGAGCAGTACTTC
-	TRBJ2-2	TRBV6-4	TRBD2	CASQTSSATGELFF	TGTGCCAGTCAGACTAGCTCGGCCACCGGGGAGCTGTTTTTT
-	TRBJ2-3	TRBV12-3/TRBV12-4	-	CASTSSDTQYF	TGTGCCAGCACTTCCTCAGATACGCAGTATTTT
-	TRBJ2-7	TRBV29-1	-	CSVVRGANSYEQYF	TGCAGCGTTGTTCGGGGGGCTAACTCCTACGAGCAGTACTTC
-	TRBJ2-3	TRBV5-6	TRBD2	CASSPIAGRRADTQYF	TGTGCCAGCAGCCCCATAGCGGGTAGGCGGGCAGATACGCAGTATTTT
-	TRBJ2-7	TRBV5-4	TRBD1	CASSRQGFYEQYF	TGTGCCAGCAGCCGACAGGGGTTCTACGAGCAGTACTTC
-	TRBJ2-4	TRBV6-5	-	CASSSGRTLAKNIQYF	TGTGCCAGCAGTTCCGGACGGACTCTAGCCAAAAACATTCAGTACTTC
-	TRBJ1-1	TRBV6-2/TRBV6-3	-	CASSYNTRDTEAFF	TGTGCCAGCAGTTACAATACGCGTGACACTGAAGCTTTCTTT
-	TRBJ2-2	TRBV19	-	CASSLRRGESTGELFF	TGTGCCAGTAGTCTGCGACGGGGAGAAAGCACCGGGGAGCTGTTTTTT
once	TRBJ2-1	TRBV10-1	-	CASSERRGQKNEQFF	TGCGCCAGCAGTGAAAGGCGGGGGCAAAAAAATGAGCAGTTCTTC
once	TRBJ1-4	TRBV18	-	CASSHGVAGDNEKLFF	TGTGCCAGCTCGCACGGGGTTGCAGGGGATAATGAAAAACTGTTTTTT
-	TRBJ1-2	TRBV18	-	CASSPWEFYGYTF	TGTGCCAGCTCACCATGGGAGTTCTATGGCTACACCTTC
-	TRBJ1-2	TRBV6-5	-	CASRTTSFYGYTF	TGTGCCAGCAGGACTACAAGTTTCTATGGCTACACCTTC
-	TRBJ2-7	TRBV7-8	-	CASSRAVGPYEQYF	TGTGCCAGCAGCCGAGCGGTGGGGCCCTACGAGCAGTACTTC
once	TRBJ2-5	TRBV12-5	-	CASGLQRGTSGRETQYF	TGTGCTAGTGGTTTGCAGAGGGGGACCTCGGGCAGGGAGACCCAGTACTTC
-	TRBJ1-4	TRBV29-1	-	CTALLPPTNEKLFF	TGCACCGCCTTACTTCCCCCAACTAATGAAAAACTGTTTTTT
-	TRBJ1-5	TRBV27	-	CASSFGGLGSNQPQHF	TGTGCCAGCAGTTTCGGGGGGCTAGGGAGCAATCAGCCCCAGCATTTT
-	TRBJ1-2	TRBV19	TRBD1	CASSIDLPTGGYYGYTF	TGTGCCAGTAGTATAGATCTTCCGACAGGGGGCTACTATGGCTACACCTTC
-	TRBJ2-1	TRBV6-5	TRBD2	CASSRPGLATNEQFF	TGTGCCAGCAGTAGGCCCGGACTAGCGACGAATGAGCAGTTCTTC
-	TRBJ2-1	TRBV28	TRBD2	CASRWTSGSRGNEQFF	TGTGCCAGTCGTTGGACTAGCGGGAGTAGGGGCAATGAGCAGTTCTTC
-	TRBJ2-1	TRBV6-5	-	CASSYSGSSYNEQFF	TGTGCCAGCAGTTACTCGGGCAGCTCCTACAATGAGCAGTTCTTC
-	TRBJ1-2	TRBV30	TRBD1	CAWSGTGHYGYTF	TGTGCCTGGAGCGGGACAGGGCACTATGGCTACACCTTC
-	TRBJ1-2	TRBV10-2	-	CASSESKMLEYINYGYTF	TGCGCCAGCAGTGAGTCGAAAATGCTAGAGTATATCAACTATGGCTACACCTTC
-	TRBJ1-4	TRBV11-2	-	CASSLLTAQNEKLFF	TGTGCCAGCAGCTTACTGACAGCACAAAATGAAAAACTGTTTTTT
-	TRBJ2-1	TRBV9	TRBD1	CASSAPTGDTYNEQFF	TGTGCCAGCAGCGCCCCCACAGGGGATACCTACAATGAGCAGTTCTTC